This TCR beta chain was recorded in a study of T cells in women clearing cervical HPV infection. V lost 3 bases and J 3 bases, leaving 11 bases between the germline ends. Germline V gives CDR1 SNHLY, CDR2 FYNNEI. This CDR3 has 15 residues. In the case of this clone: What it recognizes is unknown. The read ends 3 residues before the CDR3 terminus; that terminus is restored from the germline J gene.

The protocol was immunoSEQ multiplex PCR, while the TCRdb copy is restricted to in-frame clones and leaves out a portion. This listing includes about 22,000 clones. Study conclusions and caveats: Controls had more TRBV6-7 (approximately 0.16%) than cases (about 0.11%).

Sequencing input: blood buffy coat. This chain links TRBV2 with TRBJ2-2, with a possible D match to TRBD1 (6 bases). The clonotype comes from a woman aged 18 to 75 with a cervical HPV16 infection that either progressed to CIN3+ or cleared (not recorded which). CDR3 amino acids: CASSEGPGDTGELFF. The sequenced part of the CDR3 DNA is TGTGCCAGCAGTGAGGGTCCAGGGGACACCGGGGAG.